Listed here is a single T cell receptor (beta chain). Its antigen remains unidentified. V lost 4 bases to trimming and J lost 6 bases; unmatched junction nucleotides: 6. The CDR3 spans 14 residues. The V gene's germline CDR1 is SGHTA and CDR2 FQGNSA. The record originates from a study of cytomegalovirus exposure and HLA in healthy donors. The study, taken as a whole, reports: Common viral pathogens seemed to be connected with several of the most significant clusters, according to a later analysis. TCR beta sequences reportedly predicted the HLA-A and HLA-B alleles of most subjects accurately. Researchers reported from a later analysis that most CMV-associated TCR beta chains appeared HLA-restricted.

Use of 60 Vbeta and 13 Jbeta primers characterized the PCR. Profiling relied on immunoSEQ multiplex PCR, and the TCRdb table lists in-frame clones only, not all of them. Of some 160,000 clones listed, about 72% are singletons. The J gene is TRBJ1-5, the V gene TRBV7-2, with 7 bases lining up with TRBD1. Sequenced material: PBMCs. This TCR came from a man aged 45-60 years in good health and CMV-seropositive. The CDR3 here is CASSSQGVGQPQHF. The CDR3 DNA follows: TGTGCCAGCAGCTCCCAGGGGGTAGGTCAGCCCCAGCATTTT.